Here is one T cell receptor (beta chain) with its context. Its cognate antigen has yet to be identified. Qualities for individual bases were not recorded, and no much larger clone is one base off. Reading the label with the study, this specimen's time point is: neoterminal ileum biopsy at postoperative endoscopy, about 6 months after surgery. Adults with ileal or ileocolonic Crohn's disease for whom ileocolonic resection was indicated were considered eligible. Whole ileal mucosal biopsies were kept frozen at -80 degrees C prior to DNA extraction. Genomic DNA was isolated from frozen whole biopsies using a TRizol-based method, and the DNA was quantified with a NanoDrop 2000 spectrophotometer. This record belongs to a study of T cell repertoires in ileal Crohn's disease (dated by TCRdb to about 2019). At the level of the whole study: At the time of surgery, around 35% of patients were active smokers, and the median duration of disease was seven to eight years. About half of the patients received postoperative therapy: 11 received thiopurines and 18 received anti-TNF agents. A Rutgeerts score above i0 was used to define endoscopic postoperative recurrence. The study ran alongside a multicentre cohort designed to identify predictors of early endoscopic recurrence after ileocolonic resection. Neoterminal ileum biopsies obtained at postoperative colonoscopy were designated as M6 samples. A prospective multicentre cohort supplied the 55 to 60 Crohn's disease patients whose TCR repertoires were analysed. A total of 171 mucosal samples from roughly 60 patients were sequenced, collected from several sites on the surgical specimen and at postoperative endoscopy. Every patient underwent surgery because of a complication, which was stricturing disease in around 61% and penetrating disease in about 40%.

The full study reports these points: Compared with CD4 T cells, sorted CD8 T cells held more high-frequency clones, which suggests that the mucosal expansions were mostly CD8. Endoscopic recurrence was found to be associated with higher high-frequency clone percentages at surgery, and recurrence was observed in all patients with clonality above 26.8% (18/57). Patients who were active smokers at surgery had a significantly higher proportion of clonal expansions than non-smokers (about 25% vs 20%, p=0.02). The timing of postoperative endoscopy varied within the first year after surgery, and the median delay was roughly 7.4 months. Only a subgroup of patients, of unstated size, had their mucosal CD4 and CD8 T cells sorted and sequenced.

Reading from cysteine to phenylalanine, the CDR3 counts 15 amino acids. Only CDR3 DNA is held: 45 bases, read in frame from base 1. V loses 4 bases, J loses 3 bases, and the germline ends lie 17 bases apart. The germline V gene sets CDR1 to SGHDT and CDR2 to YYEEEE. Roughly 540 nanograms of biopsy DNA per sample were submitted for commercial TCRB immunosequencing. Adaptive Biotechnology amplified CDR3 regions from genomic DNA with a two-step multiplex PCR that controlled for amplification bias. In the first PCR, primers covered every V and J gene segment, and in the second PCR, barcodes and Illumina adapters were added. An Illumina instrument was used to sequence the CDR3 libraries. The authors' analysis ran thus. Vendor-provided pipelines were combined with custom analysis of raw data in R/Bioconductor under R version 3.3.0. Clonality, which ranges from 0 to 1, was calculated as the inverse of the normalised Shannon entropy across all productive clones. High-frequency clones were defined as the share of the repertoire occupied by the top 100 clones, with only clones passing a 95% confidence test being retained. Overlap between samples was measured with the Morisita-Horn index, while repertoire diversity was measured with the Simpson index. As stored in TCRdb, this immuneACCESS dataset retains in-frame rearrangements with V and J assigned. A fraction of the clones does not appear; measured against another copy, unresolved V genes explain less than half of the discrepancy, and the remainder lacks a known reason. The V and J calls and clone size were taken over from that table, and D and trimming were inferred from the DNA. Counted in this sample were about 11,000 clones; approximately 85% of them appeared once. Approximately 6.9% of the sample is held by the ten biggest clonotypes.

This chain joins TRBV5-6 to TRBJ2-7; a weak D assignment points to TRBD1 (5 bases agree). This receptor was identified in an adult with Crohn's disease. Sequenced sample: ileal tissue. CDR3 protein: CASSLGRFANYEQYF. The sequenced DNA: TGTGCCAGCAGCCTGGGGCGGTTCGCAAACTACGAGCAGTACTTC.